The rows below give T cell receptor beta chains drawn from one sample of a study of blood T cell repertoires in COVID-19. The repertoire was sequenced with immunoSEQ multiplex PCR; TCRdb's copy has only in-frame clones and lacks some. The sample contains about 200,000 clones, approximately 80% of which appear only once. Sequencing input: peripheral blood. These receptors came from a man between 45 and 60 years old who had recovered from COVID-19. Both conserved end residues are trimmed from each CDR3.

cdr3_aa	cdr3_length	v_call	j_call
ASSPTGSAYEQY	12	TRBV5-1	TRBJ2-7
ASMGQGGYNEQF	12	TRBV6-5	TRBJ2-1
ASSRDSFLYEQY	12	TRBV18	TRBJ2-7
ASSLSGTSRY	10	TRBV12-3/TRBV12-4	TRBJ2-7
ASSESRGQGVLNEQF	15	TRBV25-1	TRBJ2-1
ASKYLSQDNEQF	12	TRBV10-2	TRBJ2-1
ASSPGPTNEKLF	12	TRBV7-2	TRBJ1-4
AISESKGESRNEQF	14	TRBV10-3	TRBJ2-1
ASSLLAGVGYEQY	13	TRBV7-3	TRBJ2-7
ASSSVWREGADTQY	14	TRBV7-2	TRBJ2-3
ASSQDRGLDNTIY	13	TRBV5-4	TRBJ1-3
ASSSVEYGYT	10	TRBV28	TRBJ1-2
ASSQERRQNTEAF	13	TRBV4-1	TRBJ1-1
ASSFHRRVTF	10	TRBV28	TRBJ1-1
ASSRGNNEQF	10	TRBV18	TRBJ2-1
ATSDLTGREQY	11	TRBV24-1	TRBJ2-7
ASSWAGNTEAF	11	TRBV6-5	TRBJ1-1
AISESGAGTGSYEQY	15	TRBV10-3	TRBJ2-7
ASSEDGAVREAF	12	TRBV2	TRBJ1-1
ATSRVDMNTEAF	12	TRBV15	TRBJ1-1
ASSRTGGSSSYNEQF	15	TRBV3-1/TRBV3-2	TRBJ2-1
ASSVATGGNTGELF	14	TRBV9	TRBJ2-2
ASTDRAGNTIY	11	TRBV19	TRBJ1-3
ASGKTPGGSLNEQF	14	TRBV21-1	TRBJ2-1
ASSLGGSGSYEQY	13	TRBV7-2	TRBJ2-7
ASSHRGQSPLH	11	TRBV13	TRBJ1-6
ASSPPGQVNEKLF	13	TRBV28	TRBJ1-4
ASSSSGRAYEQY	12	TRBV28	TRBJ2-7
ASSFLANYGYT	11	TRBV28	TRBJ1-2
ASSSSGAYEQY	11	TRBV7-9	TRBJ2-7